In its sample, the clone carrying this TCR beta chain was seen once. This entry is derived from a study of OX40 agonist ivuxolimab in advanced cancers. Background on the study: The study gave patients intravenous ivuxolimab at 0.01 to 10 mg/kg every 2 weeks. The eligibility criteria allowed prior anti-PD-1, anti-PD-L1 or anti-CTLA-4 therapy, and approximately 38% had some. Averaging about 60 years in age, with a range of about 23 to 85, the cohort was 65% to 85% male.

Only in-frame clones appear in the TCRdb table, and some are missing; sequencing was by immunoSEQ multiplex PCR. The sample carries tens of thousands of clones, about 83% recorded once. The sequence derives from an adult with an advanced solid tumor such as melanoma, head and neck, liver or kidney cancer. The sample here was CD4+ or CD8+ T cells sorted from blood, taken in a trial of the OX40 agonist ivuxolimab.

CDR3 sequence (DNA): TGTGCCAGCAGCCCCCCGATCACTGAAGCTTTCTTT. As protein: CASSPPITEAFF. V is TRBV13 and J is TRBJ1-1, with D uncertain. This CDR3 spans 12 amino acids. The V gene's germline CDR1 is PRHDT and CDR2 FYEKMQ (reference sequence). Trimming took 5 bases from V and 4 from J, leaving 8 bases between them.